Listed here are 13 T cell receptor beta chains from one sample, sequenced in a study of T cells in Graves' hyperthyroidism and ophthalmopathy. Amplified TCR beta CDR3 regions derived from RNA transcripts. First-round RT-PCR of the TCR CDR3 relied on the HTBI primer set. TCRdb analysed the multiplex PCR reads with MiXCR anew, one entry per CDR3 protein. The table lists about 110,000 distinct CDR3 sequences, 16% of them singletons, with around two fifths in the top ten. The specimen sequenced was blood. These receptors all stem from a woman aged 45-65 years with Graves' hyperthyroidism.

The CDR3 region is CASSLLSGRAHEQYF. The CDR3 nucleotides read TGTGCCAGCAGCCTCCTTAGCGGGAGGGCCCACGAGCAGTACTTC. This chain connects TRBV28 to TRBJ2-7; 11 bases map to TRBD2. Trimming cost V 6 bases and J 5 bases; bases outside gene matches: 9. The V gene's germline CDR1 is MDHEN and CDR2 SYDVKM. This CDR3 has 15 residues. Supplemented by reference TRBV28 and TRBJ2-7, the full variable domain reads DVKVTQSSRYLVKRTGEKVFLECVQDMDHENMFWYRQDPGLGLRLIYFSYDVKMKEKGDIPEGYSVSREKKERFSLILESASTNQTSMYLCASSLLSGRAHEQYFGPGTRLTVT.

The chain is built from TRBV4-1 and TRBJ2-1; D is perhaps TRBD2 (6 bases). The V end was cut by 6 bases, the J end by 3 bases, with 18 bases between. This CDR3 spans 16 amino acids. Germline loops: CDR1 MGHRA, CDR2 YSYEKL. This CDR3 reads CASSVPGLGIYNEQFF. CDR3 DNA sequence: TGCGCCAGCAGTGTTCCGGGACTGGGAATCTACAATGAGCAGTTCTTC.

In this sample, this clonotype turned up many times. The germline gene is not matched at one end of the junction; a read error may be the cause. The chain joins TRBV3-1 to TRBJ1-4; TRBD1 aligns across 11 bases. The germline CDR1 and CDR2 sequences are LGHDT and YNNKEL (reference sequence). This CDR3 comprises 16 residues. CDR3 sequence: CASSQGTGGYSEKLSF. The CDR3, as DNA: TGTGCCAGCAGCCAGGGGACAGGGGGGTACAGTGAAAAACTGTCTTTT.

J is TRBJ2-6 and V is TRBV6-1; 12 bases are a match to TRBD2. The CDR3 is 17 residues long. The germline gives CDR1 MNHNS, CDR2 SASEGT. V lost 4 bases, J lost 5 bases, and 6 bases stayed unmatched. CDR3 protein: CASSAGTSGLRANVLTF. In DNA form, the CDR3 reads TGTGCCAGCAGTGCGGGGACTAGCGGGCTAAGGGCCAACGTCCTGACTTTC.

This clonotype was recorded at least ten times. The gene calls are TRBV12-3 or TRBV12-4 and TRBJ1-2; D uncertain. Trimming removed 4 bases from V and 4 bases from J, with 13 bases in between. CDR3 length equals 14 residues. The CDR3 here is CASSSPPEGYGYTF. The CDR3 DNA reads as TGTGCCAGCAGTTCCCCTCCGGAGGGCTATGGCTACACCTTC.

The table lists this clonotype with many counts. The chain has TRBV28 and TRBJ2-2; D remains ambiguous. The germline CDR1 and CDR2 sequences are MDHEN and SYDVKM. V gave up 8 bases and J gave up 0 bases, with 10 bases separating them. This CDR3 is built from 14 residues. This CDR3 reads CASEKDPNTGELFF. The CDR3 DNA reads TGTGCCAGCGAAAAAGACCCGAACACCGGGGAGCTGTTTTTT. Full variable domain (outside the CDR3, taken from reference TRBV28 and TRBJ2-2): DVKVTQSSRYLVKRTGEKVFLECVQDMDHENMFWYRQDPGLGLRLIYFSYDVKMKEKGDIPEGYSVSREKKERFSLILESASTNQTSMYLCASEKDPNTGELFFGEGSRLTVL.

This clonotype appeared a single time. This chain uses TRBV18 with TRBJ2-1, with 11 bases identical to TRBD2. CDR1 KGHSH and CDR2 LQKENI come from the germline V gene. Germline trimming cut 10 bases from V and 5 bases from J; bases unmatched to any gene: 10. The CDR3 consists of 15 residues. The CDR3 DNA sequence: TGTGCCACCACCCGACTAGCGGGGAGCCACAATGAGCAGTTCTTC. It codes for CATTRLAGSHNEQFF.

This clonotype has a count of ten or more. The V call is TRBV30, the J call TRBJ1-3, with 8 bases that match TRBD1. CDR3 size: 14 residues. Germline V gene data show CDR1 as GTSNPN and CDR2 as SVGIG (reference sequence). V lost 2 bases to trimming and J lost 4 bases; unmatched junction nucleotides: 4. CDR3 region: CAWSWTGTGNTIYF. Here the CDR3 DNA reads TGTGCCTGGAGTTGGACAGGGACCGGAAACACCATATATTTT.

This clonotype was observed at least ten times. The chain uses TRBV28 and TRBJ1-1; D remains unclear. This CDR3 has 16 amino acids. Trimming cost V 2 bases and J 6 bases, with 19 bases left between them. From germline, CDR1 is MDHEN and CDR2 SYDVKM. The CDR3 is CASSLRGRFSGAEAFF. The CDR3 nucleotides read TGTGCCAGCAGTTTACGAGGTAGATTCTCGGGCGCTGAAGCTTTCTTT.

At least ten counts were recorded for this clonotype. The chain uses TRBV24-1 and TRBJ2-1; 7 bases are a match to TRBD2. The J segment lost 4 bases and the V segment lost 2 bases, leaving 10 bases of the junction unmatched. Looked up from germline, CDR1 is KGHDR and CDR2 is SFDVKD. The CDR3 is 17 residues long. The CDR3 loop reads CATSDWGSSGIYNEQFF. CDR3 nucleotide sequence: TGTGCCACCAGTGATTGGGGTTCGAGCGGGATATACAATGAGCAGTTCTTC.

The sample holds many counts of this clonotype. V gene TRBV5-1 combines with J gene TRBJ2-1; 11 bases map to TRBD2. Germline assignment: CDR1 SGHRS and CDR2 YFSETQ. Trimming removed 3 bases from V and 4 bases from J; junction bases left unmatched: 12. The CDR3 consists of 18 residues. The CDR3 bases are TGCGCCAGCAGCTCCGAGGATAGCGGGAGGGCCGGATACAATGAGCAGTTCTTC. As protein: CASSSEDSGRAGYNEQFF. Full variable domain (missing parts from reference TRBV5-1 and TRBJ2-1): KAGVTQTPRYLIKTRGQQVTLSCSPISGHRSVSWYQQTPGQGLQFLFEYFSETQRNKGNFPGRFSGRQFSNSRSEMNVSTLELGDSALYLCASSSEDSGRAGYNEQFFGPGTRLTVL.

This clonotype has at least ten counts. As DNA, the CDR3 is TGTGCCAGCAGCTCTTTCAGGGGTTCAGACAATGAGCAGTTCTTC. Encoded protein: CASSSFRGSDNEQFF. The chain carries TRBV7-2 and TRBJ2-1, with D perhaps TRBD1 (6 bases). The V end lost 4 bases, the J end lost 5 bases, and 15 bases lay between the germline ends. Germline V lookup: CDR1 SGHTA, CDR2 FQGNSA. This CDR3 is 15 amino acids long.

The sample holds many counts of this clonotype. The chain couples TRBV3-1 to TRBJ1-5; no definite D call. The CDR3 consists of 12 residues. CDR1 is LGHDT and CDR2 is YNNKEL in the germline V gene (reference sequence). Trimming removed 0 bases from V and 9 bases from J, with 6 bases in between. CDR3 coding DNA: TGTGCCAGCAGCCAAGATTTTGGGCCCCAGCATTTT. This sequence encodes CASSQDFGPQHF.